A selection of T cell receptor beta chains follows, all from one sample in a study of cytomegalovirus exposure and HLA in healthy donors. Using immunoSEQ multiplex PCR, the repertoire was profiled, and TCRdb retains in-frame clones only, with some absent. Of roughly 140,000 clones in the sample, around four fifths were seen once. Sequenced: PBMCs. These receptors were collected from a male donor in good health and CMV-seronegative. Each CDR3 is given with its conserved first and last residue. Fields, in order: D gene, V gene, CDR3 length, clone size, J gene, CDR3 protein, CDR3 DNA. D genes are given only for firm matches. A row's size may be missing; if present it is once, few, many or a size class.

-	TRBV18	17	-	TRBJ2-4	CASSPQTGRMAKNIQYF	TGTGCCAGCTCACCACAGACAGGTCGAATGGCCAAAAACATTCAGTACTTC
TRBD1	TRBV6-5	14	-	TRBJ1-1	CASRRTGRNTEAFF	TGTGCCAGCAGAAGGACAGGGCGAAACACTGAAGCTTTCTTT
-	TRBV7-3	12	-	TRBJ2-1	CASSNGYNEQFF	TGTGCCAGCAGCAACGGTTACAATGAGCAGTTCTTC
-	TRBV9	14	-	TRBJ1-2	CASSGGGTNYGYTF	TGTGCCAGCAGCGGGGGGGGGACTAACTATGGCTACACCTTC
-	TRBV28	14	-	TRBJ1-2	CASSLGGVNYGYTF	TGTGCCAGCAGTTTAGGAGGTGTTAACTATGGCTACACCTTC
-	TRBV27	13	-	TRBJ2-2	CASLDGTTGELFF	TGTGCCAGCCTTGATGGTACTACCGGGGAGCTGTTTTTT
TRBD1	TRBV5-1	14	-	TRBJ1-4	CASSLRTGVEKLFF	TGCGCCAGCAGCTTAAGGACAGGGGTTGAAAAACTGTTTTTT
-	TRBV29-1	12	-	TRBJ1-2	CSVESYSYGYTF	TGCAGCGTTGAAAGCTATTCCTATGGCTACACCTTC
TRBD2	TRBV27	16	-	TRBJ2-3	CASSLGTGLGTDTQYF	TGTGCCAGCAGTTTAGGAACGGGACTAGGTACAGATACGCAGTATTTT
-	TRBV28	14	-	TRBJ2-7	CASSLFQGLSEQYF	TGTGCCAGCAGTTTATTTCAGGGGCTCAGCGAGCAGTACTTC
-	TRBV29-1	15	-	TRBJ1-1	CSVALSQGKGTEAFF	TGCAGCGTCGCCCTATCCCAGGGGAAGGGCACTGAAGCTTTCTTT
-	TRBV7-9	16	-	TRBJ2-2	CSSSLVGLGATGELFF	TGTTCCAGCAGCTTGGTAGGGCTGGGGGCGACCGGGGAGCTGTTTTTT
TRBD1	TRBV23-1	14	-	TRBJ1-4	CASSPGGQGLKLFF	TGCGCCAGCAGTCCGGGGGGACAGGGTTTGAAACTGTTTTTT
TRBD1	TRBV6-5	16	-	TRBJ1-1	CASSYYSPTGPTEAFF	TGTGCCAGCAGTTACTATTCCCCGACAGGGCCCACTGAAGCTTTCTTT
-	TRBV9	13	-	TRBJ2-1	CASSVNSQHEQFF	TGTGCCAGCAGCGTAAACTCCCAACATGAGCAGTTCTTC
TRBD1	TRBV6-6	14	-	TRBJ2-3	CASSRDRDTDTQYF	TGTGCCAGCAGCCGGGACAGGGACACAGATACGCAGTATTTT
TRBD2	TRBV7-6	13	-	TRBJ2-1	CASSFGGDNEQFF	TGTGCCAGCAGCTTTGGGGGGGACAATGAGCAGTTCTTC
-	TRBV6-4	17	once	TRBJ1-3	CASPHGGQGSSGNTIYF	TGTGCCAGCCCCCACGGTGGGCAGGGAAGCTCTGGAAACACCATATATTTT
TRBD1	TRBV2	15	-	TRBJ2-7	CASSPRTGEVYEQYF	TGTGCCAGCAGTCCCCGGACAGGGGAAGTCTACGAGCAGTACTTC
TRBD2	TRBV9	16	-	TRBJ2-1	CASSPQLAGGYNEQFF	TGTGCCAGCAGCCCTCAACTAGCGGGAGGGTACAATGAGCAGTTCTTC
-	TRBV27	14	once	TRBJ2-5	CASSPIWVRETQYF	TGTGCCAGCAGTCCAATTTGGGTCAGGGAGACCCAGTACTTC
TRBD1	TRBV18	17	-	TRBJ1-4	CASSPRPGGGVDEKLFF	TGTGCCAGCTCACCACGGCCGGGAGGGGGCGTCGATGAAAAACTGTTTTTT
-	TRBV5-1	15	-	TRBJ2-5	CASSWRGRGQETQYF	TGCGCCAGCAGCTGGAGGGGACGGGGCCAAGAGACCCAGTACTTC
TRBD1	TRBV6-5	15	-	TRBJ1-6	CASSRPGQGNSPLHF	TGTGCCAGCAGCCGACCGGGACAGGGAAATTCACCCCTCCACTTT
-	TRBV18	15	-	TRBJ1-1	CASSPYGQLDTEAFF	TGTGCCAGCTCACCTTACGGACAACTCGACACTGAAGCTTTCTTT
-	TRBV27	14	-	TRBJ2-1	CASSLARTYNEQFF	TGTGCCAGCAGTTTAGCTAGAACCTACAATGAGCAGTTCTTC
TRBD2	TRBV15	16	-	TRBJ2-1	CATSRAASGLNNEQFF	TGTGCCACCAGCAGAGCCGCTAGCGGCCTCAACAATGAGCAGTTCTTC
TRBD2	TRBV5-4	17	-	TRBJ2-1	CASSNRLTSGVYNEQFF	TGTGCCAGCAGCAACCGCCTGACTAGCGGGGTATACAATGAGCAGTTCTTC
TRBD2	TRBV5-4	14	once	TRBJ2-1	CASSWSAGDNEQFF	TGTGCCAGCAGCTGGAGCGCGGGAGATAATGAGCAGTTCTTC
TRBD1	TRBV5-4	14	-	TRBJ1-2	CASSHAGTAYGYTF	TGTGCCAGCAGCCACGCCGGGACAGCCTATGGCTACACCTTC
TRBD1	TRBV27	15	few	TRBJ1-1	CASSLSGGWVTEAFF	TGTGCCAGCAGTTTATCAGGGGGCTGGGTCACTGAAGCTTTCTTT
TRBD1	TRBV10-3	14	-	TRBJ1-2	CAISGGQGARGYTF	TGTGCCATCAGTGGTGGACAGGGGGCGAGGGGCTACACCTTC
-	TRBV19	13	-	TRBJ1-2	CASRPDSLYGYTF	TGTGCCAGTAGACCAGACAGCCTCTATGGCTACACCTTC
TRBD2	TRBV6-1	14	-	TRBJ2-2	CASMGGRATGELFF	TGTGCCAGCATGGGTGGGAGGGCCACCGGGGAGCTGTTTTTT
-	TRBV7-3	13	-	TRBJ1-1	CASSLEQGTEAFF	TGTGCCAGCAGCTTAGAGCAGGGGACTGAAGCTTTCTTT
TRBD1	TRBV2	14	-	TRBJ1-6	CASSEQGANSPLHF	TGTGCCAGCAGTGAGCAGGGGGCAAATTCACCCCTCCACTTT